This TCR beta chain was found in a study of blood T cell repertoires in COVID-19. About the research overall: Acute and convalescent COVID-19 specimens originated in the United States, Italy and Spain. Sample material is recorded as cDNA or gDNA derived from T cells, B-cell-depleted T cells, or PBMCs.

The CDR3 loop spans 16 amino acids. CDR1 and CDR2 from the germline V gene are SGHRS and YFSETQ. V was clipped by 0 bases and J by 4 bases; unmatched bases: 6. Study processing details: Reference gene primer amplification gave estimated nucleated cell counts. Assay used: immunoSEQ multiplex PCR; TCRdb lists only in-frame clones, some missing. V, J and clone size derive from that table, while D and trimming were established from the DNA sequence. Here the sample spans 110,000 or so clones, nearly 90% being singletons. The V and J genes are TRBV5-1 and TRBJ2-7, with 11 bases lining up with TRBD2. This TCR was recovered from a woman in her seventies who had recovered from COVID-19. The sample consisted of peripheral blood. DNA for the CDR3: TGCGCCAGCAGCTTGGAACTAGCGGGAGCCTCGTACGAGCAGTACTTC. Residues: CASSLELAGASYEQYF. Supplemented by reference TRBV5-1 and TRBJ2-7, the full variable domain reads KAGVTQTPRYLIKTRGQQVTLSCSPISGHRSVSWYQQTPGQGLQFLFEYFSETQRNKGNFPGRFSGRQFSNSRSEMNVSTLELGDSALYLCASSLELAGASYEQYFGPGTRLTVT.